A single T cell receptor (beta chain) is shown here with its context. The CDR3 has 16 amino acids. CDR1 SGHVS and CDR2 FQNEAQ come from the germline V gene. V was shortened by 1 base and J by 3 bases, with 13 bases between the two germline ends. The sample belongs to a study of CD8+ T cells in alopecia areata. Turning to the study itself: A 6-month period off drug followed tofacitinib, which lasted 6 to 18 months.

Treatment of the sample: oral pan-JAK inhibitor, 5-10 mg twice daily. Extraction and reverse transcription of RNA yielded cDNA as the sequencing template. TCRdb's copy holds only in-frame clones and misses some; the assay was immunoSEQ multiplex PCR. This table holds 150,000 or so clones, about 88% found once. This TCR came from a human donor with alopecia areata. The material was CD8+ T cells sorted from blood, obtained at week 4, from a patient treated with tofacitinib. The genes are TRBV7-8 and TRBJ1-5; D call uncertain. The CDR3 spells CASSLELRGDNQPQHF. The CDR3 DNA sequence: TGTGCCAGCAGCTTAGAATTACGGGGAGACAATCAGCCCCAGCATTTT.